A single sample is the source of the 31 T cell receptor beta chains below, sequenced in a study of cytomegalovirus exposure and HLA in healthy donors. TCRdb's table, derived via immunoSEQ multiplex PCR, lists solely in-frame clones and lacks some. The data show about 130,000 clones, approximately 80% seen once. Sequenced: PBMCs. These receptors were obtained from a man younger than 40 in good health and CMV-seropositive.

Notes on this clone: The sample has other DNA sequences that encode this CDR3 too. The gene calls are TRBV27 and TRBJ2-1; TRBD2 agrees at 11 bases. This CDR3 has 15 amino acids. V trimming: 6 bases; J trimming: 2 bases; junction bases outside the gene matches: 3. The germline V gene encodes CDR1 MNHEY and CDR2 SMNVEV (reference sequence). CDR3 in amino acids: CASRSLAGAYNEQFF. The CDR3 bases are TGTGCCAGCAGATCACTAGCGGGGGCCTACAATGAGCAGTTCTTC.

The rearrangement joins TRBV6-5 to TRBJ2-7, with D perhaps TRBD1 (5 bases). Germline CDR1 MNHEY, CDR2 SVGAGI. Trimming removed 5 bases at V and 0 bases at J, with 11 bases between. This CDR3 has 14 amino acids. CDR3 sequence: CASSRQSNSYEQYF. CDR3 nucleotides: TGTGCCAGCAGTCGACAGTCTAACTCCTACGAGCAGTACTTC.

This chain joins TRBV6-1 and TRBJ1-1; D uncertain. The CDR3 has 11 amino acids. Between the trimmed V and J ends, which lost 7 bases and 5 bases, there was a span of 8 bases. Germline CDR1 reads MNHNS; CDR2 reads SASEGT. CDR3 DNA: TGTGCCAGCAAACAGCTTACTGAAGCTTTCTTT. This encodes CASKQLTEAFF.

This chain connects TRBV19 to TRBJ2-7, with 7 bases aligning to TRBD1. J gave up 5 bases and V 4 bases, and 2 bases lay outside the gene matches. From germline, CDR1 is LNHDA and CDR2 SQIVND (reference sequence). The CDR3 is 12 residues long. The CDR3 is CASSTTGDEQYF. CDR3 sequence (DNA): TGTGCCAGTAGTACCACAGGGGACGAGCAGTACTTC.

The chain couples TRBV18 to TRBJ1-2; D is possibly TRBD1 (5 bases). CDR3 length: 18 amino acids. The germline V gene has CDR1 KGHSH and CDR2 LQKENI. V was trimmed by 3 bases and J by 2 bases, leaving 22 bases between them. The CDR3 region has the DNA TGTGCCAGCTCACCTGGTAGGCTTGGCAGGGTCCTGAACTATGGCTACACCTTC. Its protein is CASSPGRLGRVLNYGYTF.

This clone has only one observation. The J gene is TRBJ2-1, the V gene TRBV12-5; a weak D match, TRBD1 (5 bases). V lost 5 bases and J 9 bases, leaving 11 bases between the germline ends. The CDR3 covers 12 residues. Germline loops: CDR1 LGHNT, CDR2 FRNRAP. This chain's CDR3 is CASGLGQGEQFF. CDR3 bases: TGTGCTAGTGGTCTTGGACAAGGTGAGCAGTTCTTC.

The J gene is TRBJ2-5, the V gene TRBV27; TRBD2 matches 9 bases. This CDR3 contains 16 residues. Germline V gene sequence: CDR1 MNHEY, CDR2 SMNVEV (reference sequence). V trimming: 5 bases; J trimming: 2 bases; junction bases outside the gene matches: 9. The CDR3 DNA is TGTGCCAGCAGTCCGGGACCGGGACTAGCACAAGAGACCCAGTACTTC. This codes for CASSPGPGLAQETQYF.

The rearrangement uses TRBV5-1 and TRBJ1-1; D is possibly TRBD1 (6 bases). The V end lost 1 base, the J end lost 3 bases, and 13 bases lay between the germline ends. The germline gives CDR1 SGHRS, CDR2 YFSETQ. This CDR3 region has 15 residues. This chain's CDR3 is CASSLTGRVDTEAFF. The CDR3 region has the DNA TGCGCCAGCAGCTTGACAGGGAGGGTGGACACTGAAGCTTTCTTT.

The V and J genes are TRBV14 and TRBJ2-5; unclear D gene. V dropped 0 bases and J dropped 4 bases, with 6 bases sitting between them. CDR3 length equals 13 residues. The germline gives CDR1 SGHDN, CDR2 FVKESK. This CDR3 is CASSQDLRETQYF. The CDR3 DNA is TGTGCCAGCAGCCAAGATCTGAGAGAGACCCAGTACTTC. Complete variable domain (other parts from reference TRBV14 and TRBJ2-5): EAGVTQFPSHSVIEKGQTVTLRCDPISGHDNLYWYRRVMGKEIKFLLHFVKESKQDESGMPNNRFLAERTGGTYSTLKVQPAELEDSGVYFCASSQDLRETQYFGPGTRLLVL.

The chain carries TRBV5-1 and TRBJ2-7; no definite D call. V shed 0 bases and J shed 5 bases, with 18 bases lying between them. CDR1 is SGHRS and CDR2 is YFSETQ in the germline V gene. CDR3 length: 16 residues. The CDR3 nucleotides are TGCGCCAGCAGCTTGGCACCGGTGGGCAGCAAGAACGAGCAGTACTTC. Its translation is CASSLAPVGSKNEQYF.

The chain recombines TRBV11-2 with TRBJ2-2; 9 positions match TRBD2. CDR1 SGHAT and CDR2 FQNNGV come from the germline V gene. The ends lost 4 bases at V and 4 bases at J; junction bases unmatched: 7. The CDR3 covers 16 residues. This CDR3 reads CASSSRTSVSTGELFF. The CDR3 nucleotides read TGTGCCAGCAGCTCTCGGACTAGCGTAAGCACCGGGGAGCTGTTTTTT.

This chain uses TRBV27 with TRBJ2-1, with D possibly being TRBD1 (5 bases). Germline assignment: CDR1 MNHEY and CDR2 SMNVEV (reference sequence). The CDR3 runs to 13 residues. V was clipped by 4 bases and J by 2 bases, with 6 bases between them. As DNA, the CDR3 is TGTGCCAGCAGTTGGGGCCCCTACAATGAGCAGTTCTTC. Its translation is CASSWGPYNEQFF.

V gene TRBV9 combines with J gene TRBJ2-2; perhaps TRBD2 as D (6 bases). The CDR3 consists of 13 residues. V was trimmed by 0 bases and J by 6 bases, leaving 6 bases between them. Germline V gene data show CDR1 as SGDLS and CDR2 as YYNGEE. The CDR3 sequence: CASSVGGAGELFF. In DNA, the CDR3 is TGTGCCAGCAGCGTAGGGGGGGCCGGGGAGCTGTTTTTT.

The chain has TRBV19 and TRBJ1-5, with TRBD1 as a possible D gene (6 bases). Germline assignment: CDR1 LNHDA and CDR2 SQIVND (reference sequence). This CDR3 has 16 amino acids. The ends were cut back, 4 bases at V and 6 bases at J, with 19 bases in the middle. CDR3 nucleotides: TGTGCCAGTAGTACTCTAACCGGGACAAACGCTCAGCCCCAGCATTTT. It yields the protein CASSTLTGTNAQPQHF.

J is TRBJ1-1 and V is TRBV18; TRBD1 is a possible D gene (5 bases). This CDR3 is built from 16 residues. CDR1 is KGHSH and CDR2 is LQKENI in the germline V gene. V was clipped by 0 bases and J by 2 bases, with 13 bases between them. In DNA form, the CDR3 reads TGTGCCAGCTCACCACCGACAGTAGGAACTAACACTGAAGCTTTCTTT. Translated: CASSPPTVGTNTEAFF.

J is TRBJ2-1 and V is TRBV5-1, with D tentatively TRBD1 (6 bases). The CDR3 extends over 14 amino acids. Per the germline V gene, CDR1 is SGHRS and CDR2 is YFSETQ. Trimming took 0 bases from V and 7 from J, leaving 11 bases between them. In DNA, the CDR3 is TGCGCCAGCAGCTTGGAACAGGGCCGAAATGAGCAGTTCTTC. Translated: CASSLEQGRNEQFF.

The genes are TRBV28 and TRBJ2-5; 13 bases are a match to TRBD2. The ends lost 2 bases at V and 1 base at J; junction bases unmatched: 7. CDR3 length equals 18 residues. In germline, CDR1 is MDHEN, CDR2 SYDVKM. CDR3 coding DNA: TGTGCCAGCAGTTTAATGACTAGCGGGAGGCAATCCCAAGAGACCCAGTACTTC. It codes for CASSLMTSGRQSQETQYF.

V gene TRBV7-9 combines with J gene TRBJ1-1; TRBD1 aligns across 8 bases. V dropped 5 bases and J dropped 6; count of bases not matched to a gene: 8. This CDR3 spans 14 amino acids. Germline CDR1 and CDR2: SEHNR and FQNEAQ (reference sequence). CDR3 sequence: CASSLTQGESEAFF. CDR3 nucleotides: TGTGCCAGCAGCCTCACACAGGGGGAGTCTGAAGCTTTCTTT.

J is TRBJ1-3 and V is TRBV12-1; TRBD1 is the table's D call and was not checked against the DNA. TRBV12-1 corresponds to a pseudogene. CDR3 length equals 14 residues. The CDR3 sequence: CASSPTGLGNTIYF. CDR3 coding DNA: TGTGCCAGCAGCCCCACAGGGTTGGGAAACACCATATATTTT.

About this clone: At one of its ends the junction is not consistent with the germline gene, which may arise from a read error. This chain links TRBV7-9 with TRBJ2-7; 9 bases line up with TRBD1. This CDR3 region has 17 residues. Germline assignment: CDR1 SEHNR and CDR2 FQNEAQ (reference sequence). The CDR3 is CASSLDYLGQGSHEQYF. The CDR3 nucleotides read TGTGCCAGCAGCTTAGACTATTTGGGACAGGGCTCCCACGAGCAGTACTTC.

In this sample, this clone turned up once. V usage is TRBV5-1 and J usage is TRBJ2-3; D is unresolved. The CDR3 has 14 residues. From germline, CDR1 is SGHRS and CDR2 YFSETQ. Trimming removed 5 bases from V and 2 bases from J, with 12 bases in between. CDR3 nucleotide sequence: TGCGCCAGCAGGCCCAACGGGTACACAGATACGCAGTATTTT. It encodes CASRPNGYTDTQYF.

The chain uses TRBV10-3 and TRBJ1-1; 7 bases line up with TRBD1. Germline CDR1 reads ENHRY; CDR2 reads SYGVKD. V trimming: 7 bases; J trimming: 1 base; junction bases outside the gene matches: 6. The CDR3 is 14 amino acids. The CDR3 reads CAINRDSQNTEAFF. DNA for the CDR3: TGTGCCATCAATAGGGACAGTCAGAACACTGAAGCTTTCTTT.

V is TRBV11-2 and J is TRBJ1-5; D uncertain. CDR1 is SGHAT, CDR2 FQNNGV, per germline. CDR3 length equals 14 residues. Trimming shortened V by 1 base and J by 3 bases, and 7 bases separated the two germline ends. The CDR3 region is CASSLVGYNQPQHF. CDR3 coding DNA: TGTGCCAGCAGCTTAGTCGGTTACAATCAGCCCCAGCATTTT.

The V gene is TRBV7-2, the J gene TRBJ2-5; D might be TRBD2 (5 bases). CDR3 length: 15 amino acids. Trimming pared 0 bases from V and 0 bases from J, leaving 8 bases between. Germline values: CDR1 SGHTA, CDR2 FQGNSA. The DNA of the CDR3 is TGTGCCAGCAGCTTAGCCCTAGCCCACCAAGAGACCCAGTACTTC. Amino acid sequence: CASSLALAHQETQYF.

The rearrangement joins TRBV7-8 to TRBJ2-1; 9 nucleotides align to TRBD2. The length of the CDR3 is 16 residues. Germline V lookup: CDR1 SGHVS, CDR2 FQNEAQ. The junction had 12 bases not matched to a gene; V was cut back by 5 bases and J by 7 bases. This chain's CDR3 is CASSTSSGALWNEQFF. The DNA of the CDR3 is TGTGCCAGCAGCACCTCTAGCGGGGCCCTCTGGAATGAGCAGTTCTTC.

J is TRBJ1-1 and V is TRBV5-4; D is possibly TRBD1 (5 bases). The length of the CDR3 is 15 residues. The V gene lost 2 bases and the J gene lost 1 base, with 12 bases spanning the gap. Germline CDR1 reads SGHNT; CDR2 reads YYREEE (reference sequence). The CDR3 coding sequence is TGTGCCAGCAGCTTCGGACACTTTCGGAACACTGAAGCTTTCTTT. Translated: CASSFGHFRNTEAFF.

Comments on this clone: The sample carries other DNA sequences with the same CDR3. The V call is TRBV9, the J call TRBJ1-5; D remains ambiguous. The germline CDR1 and CDR2 sequences are SGDLS and YYNGEE. V gave up 0 bases and J gave up 1 base, with 8 bases separating them. There are 15 residues in the CDR3. CDR3 DNA: TGTGCCAGCAGCGTAGAGGGAGCGAGCAATCAGCCCCAGCATTTT. Residues: CASSVEGASNQPQHF.

The CDR3 DNA reads as TGTGCCAGCAGCTTCAGCGGGGCCTCCACAGATACGCAGTATTTT. It codes for CASSFSGASTDTQYF. The J gene is TRBJ2-3, the V gene TRBV7-9, with 7 bases identical to TRBD2. J lost 2 bases, V lost 3 bases, and 5 bases had no gene match. The V gene's germline CDR1 is SEHNR and CDR2 FQNEAQ (reference sequence). There are 15 residues in the CDR3.

The genes are TRBV19 and TRBJ2-2, with D perhaps TRBD1 (6 bases). V lost 4 bases and J 4 bases, leaving 22 bases between the germline ends. CDR3 length: 18 amino acids. Germline assignment: CDR1 LNHDA and CDR2 SQIVND (reference sequence). CDR3 nucleotides: TGTGCCAGTAGTACATCCTTTTGGGGGCTGGGATCCACCGGGGAGCTGTTTTTT. Its translation: CASSTSFWGLGSTGELFF.

The gene calls are TRBV29-1 and TRBJ2-5; D is perhaps TRBD2 (6 bases). In germline, CDR1 is SQVTM, CDR2 ANQGSEA. The CDR3 consists of 11 residues. V lost 7 bases to trimming and J lost 3 bases, with 9 bases between them. This CDR3 is CSAGSKETQYF. The CDR3 DNA is TGCAGCGCCGGGAGTAAAGAGACCCAGTACTTC.

This clone was observed a single time. The V call is TRBV7-2, the J call TRBJ1-3; unclear D gene. Germline-derived CDR1 and CDR2 are SGHTA and FQGNSA. The CDR3 runs to 16 residues. Trimming removed 5 bases at V and 0 bases at J, with 14 bases between. CDR3 in amino acids: CASSLGPGSSGNTIYF. The CDR3 nucleotides read TGTGCCAGCAGCCTAGGTCCGGGGAGCTCTGGAAACACCATATATTTT.